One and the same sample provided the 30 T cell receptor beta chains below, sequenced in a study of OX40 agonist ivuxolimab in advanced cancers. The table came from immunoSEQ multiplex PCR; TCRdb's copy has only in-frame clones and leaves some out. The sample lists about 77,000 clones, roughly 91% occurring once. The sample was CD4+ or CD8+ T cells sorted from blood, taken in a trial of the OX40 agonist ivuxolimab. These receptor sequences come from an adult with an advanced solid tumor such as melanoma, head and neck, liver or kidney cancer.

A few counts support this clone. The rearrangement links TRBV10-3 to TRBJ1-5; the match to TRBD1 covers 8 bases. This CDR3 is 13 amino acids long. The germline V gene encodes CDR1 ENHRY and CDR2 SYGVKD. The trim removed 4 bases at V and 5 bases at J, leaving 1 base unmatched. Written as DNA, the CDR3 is TGTGCCATCAGTGGGACAGGGTATCAGCCCCAGCATTTT. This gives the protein CAISGTGYQPQHF.

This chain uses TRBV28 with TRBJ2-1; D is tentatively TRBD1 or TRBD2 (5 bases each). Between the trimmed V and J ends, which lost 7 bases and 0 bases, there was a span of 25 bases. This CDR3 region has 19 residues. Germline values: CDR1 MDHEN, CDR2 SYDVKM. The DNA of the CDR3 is TGTGCCAGCATCACTCCGGGACGAGGGTCGGGGAGCTCCTACAATGAGCAGTTCTTC. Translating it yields CASITPGRGSGSSYNEQFF. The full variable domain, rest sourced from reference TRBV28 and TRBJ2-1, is DVKVTQSSRYLVKRTGEKVFLECVQDMDHENMFWYRQDPGLGLRLIYFSYDVKMKEKGDIPEGYSVSREKKERFSLILESASTNQTSMYLCASITPGRGSGSSYNEQFFGPGTRLTVL.

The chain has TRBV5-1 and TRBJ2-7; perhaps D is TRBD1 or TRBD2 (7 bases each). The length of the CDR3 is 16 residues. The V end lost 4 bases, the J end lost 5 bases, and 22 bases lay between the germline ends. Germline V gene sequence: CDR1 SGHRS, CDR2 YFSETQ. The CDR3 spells CASSPGRGRVVNEQYF. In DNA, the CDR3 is TGCGCCAGCAGCCCAGGGAGGGGGCGCGTGGTCAACGAGCAGTACTTC. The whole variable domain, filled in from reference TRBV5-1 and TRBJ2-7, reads KAGVTQTPRYLIKTRGQQVTLSCSPISGHRSVSWYQQTPGQGLQFLFEYFSETQRNKGNFPGRFSGRQFSNSRSEMNVSTLELGDSALYLCASSPGRGRVVNEQYFGPGTRLTVT.

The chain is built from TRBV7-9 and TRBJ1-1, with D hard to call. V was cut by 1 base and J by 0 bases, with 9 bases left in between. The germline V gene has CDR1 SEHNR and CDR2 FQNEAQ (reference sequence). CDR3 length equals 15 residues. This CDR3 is CASSLGMGMNTEAFF. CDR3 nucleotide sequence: TGTGCCAGCAGCTTAGGGATGGGAATGAACACTGAAGCTTTCTTT.

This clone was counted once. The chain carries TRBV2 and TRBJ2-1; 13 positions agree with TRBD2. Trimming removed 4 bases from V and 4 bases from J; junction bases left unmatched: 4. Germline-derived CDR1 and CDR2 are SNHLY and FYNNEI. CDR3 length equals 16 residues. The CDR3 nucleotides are TGTGCCAGCAGTGGGACTAGCGGGAGAGATTACAATGAGCAGTTCTTC. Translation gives CASSGTSGRDYNEQFF.

The CDR3 region is CASSSDTAGNTIYF. CDR3 sequence (DNA): TGCGCCAGCAGCTCGGACACGGCTGGAAACACCATATATTTT. This chain connects TRBV5-1 to TRBJ1-3, with TRBD1 as a possible D gene (5 bases). Germline CDR1 and CDR2: SGHRS and YFSETQ. The V gene lost 3 bases and the J gene lost 2 bases, with 9 bases spanning the gap. The CDR3 spans 14 residues. The complete variable domain, with remaining parts taken from reference TRBV5-1 and TRBJ1-3, reads KAGVTQTPRYLIKTRGQQVTLSCSPISGHRSVSWYQQTPGQGLQFLFEYFSETQRNKGNFPGRFSGRQFSNSRSEMNVSTLELGDSALYLCASSSDTAGNTIYFGEGSWLTVV.

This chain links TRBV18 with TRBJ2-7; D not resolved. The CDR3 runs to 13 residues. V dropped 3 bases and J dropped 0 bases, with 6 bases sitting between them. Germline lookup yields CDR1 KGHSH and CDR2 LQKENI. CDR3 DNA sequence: TGTGCCAGCTCACCTATTTCCTCCTACGAGCAGTACTTC. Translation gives CASSPISSYEQYF.

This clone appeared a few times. CDR3 in amino acids: CASQSRSEQYF. In DNA, the CDR3 is TGTGCCAGCCAAAGTAGATCCGAGCAGTACTTC. The V gene is TRBV2, the J gene TRBJ2-7; D unclear. This CDR3 comprises 11 residues. CDR1 and CDR2 from the germline V gene are SNHLY and FYNNEI. Trimming took 8 bases from V and 6 from J, leaving 11 bases between them. The full variable domain, its missing parts supplied by reference TRBV2 and TRBJ2-7, is EPEVTQTPSHQVTQMGQEVILRCVPISNHLYFYWYRQILGQKVEFLVSFYNNEISEKSEIFDDQFSVERPDGSNFTLKIRSTKLEDSAMYFCASQSRSEQYFGPGTRLTVT.

CDR3 nucleotide sequence: TGTGCCAGCAAGAGACAGCCGAACTCTGGAAACACCATATATTTT. Protein: CASKRQPNSGNTIYF. V is TRBV27 and J is TRBJ1-3; maybe TRBD1 (5 bases). Germline CDR1 and CDR2: MNHEY and SMNVEV (reference sequence). There are 15 residues in the CDR3. V was clipped by 7 bases and J by 0 bases, with 13 bases between them.

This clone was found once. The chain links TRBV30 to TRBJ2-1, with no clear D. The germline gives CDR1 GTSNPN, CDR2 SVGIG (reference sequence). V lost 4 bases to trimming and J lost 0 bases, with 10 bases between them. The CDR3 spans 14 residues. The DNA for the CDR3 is TGTGCCTGGAATATGCCGAGCTCCTACAATGAGCAGTTCTTC. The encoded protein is CAWNMPSSYNEQFF.

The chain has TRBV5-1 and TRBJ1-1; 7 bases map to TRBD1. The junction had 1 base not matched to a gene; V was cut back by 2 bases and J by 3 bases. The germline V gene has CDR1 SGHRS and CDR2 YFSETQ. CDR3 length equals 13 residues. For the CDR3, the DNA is TGCGCCAGCAGCTTAACAGGGGACACTGAAGCTTTCTTT. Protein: CASSLTGDTEAFF. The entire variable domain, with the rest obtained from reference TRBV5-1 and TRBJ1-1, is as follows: KAGVTQTPRYLIKTRGQQVTLSCSPISGHRSVSWYQQTPGQGLQFLFEYFSETQRNKGNFPGRFSGRQFSNSRSEMNVSTLELGDSALYLCASSLTGDTEAFFGQGTRLTVV.

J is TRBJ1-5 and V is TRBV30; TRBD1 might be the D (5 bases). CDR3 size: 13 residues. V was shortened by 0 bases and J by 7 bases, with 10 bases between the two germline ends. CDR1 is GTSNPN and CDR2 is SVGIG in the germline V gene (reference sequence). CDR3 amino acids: CAWSVGGRQPQHF. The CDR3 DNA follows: TGTGCCTGGAGTGTGGGGGGAAGACAGCCCCAGCATTTT.

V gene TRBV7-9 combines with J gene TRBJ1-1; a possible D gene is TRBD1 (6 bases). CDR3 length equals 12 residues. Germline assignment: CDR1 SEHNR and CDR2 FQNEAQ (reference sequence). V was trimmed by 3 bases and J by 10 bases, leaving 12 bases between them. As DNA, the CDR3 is TGTGCCAGCAGCTTTATCCAGGGGCGAGCTTTCTTT. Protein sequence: CASSFIQGRAFF.

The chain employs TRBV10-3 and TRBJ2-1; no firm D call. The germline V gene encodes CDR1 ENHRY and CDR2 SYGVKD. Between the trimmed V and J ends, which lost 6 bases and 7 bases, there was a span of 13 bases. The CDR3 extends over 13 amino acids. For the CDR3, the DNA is TGTGCCATCAGACACCCGGACGGGAATGAGCAGTTCTTC. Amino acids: CAIRHPDGNEQFF.

For the CDR3, the DNA is TGTGCCAGCAGTTCTAACAGGGTGGGGGAAAAACTGTTTTTT. Its translation is CASSSNRVGEKLFF. The chain links TRBV6-5 to TRBJ1-4; D perhaps matches TRBD1 (6 bases). The germline V gene encodes CDR1 MNHEY and CDR2 SVGAGI. The V gene lost 4 bases and the J gene lost 8 bases, with 14 bases spanning the gap. The CDR3 loop spans 14 amino acids.

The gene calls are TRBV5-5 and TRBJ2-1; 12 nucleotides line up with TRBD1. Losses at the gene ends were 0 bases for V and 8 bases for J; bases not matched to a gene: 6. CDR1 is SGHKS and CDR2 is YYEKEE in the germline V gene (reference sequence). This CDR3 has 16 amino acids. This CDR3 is CASSLAPGQGADEQFF. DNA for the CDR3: TGTGCCAGCAGCTTGGCCCCGGGACAGGGGGCGGATGAGCAGTTCTTC.

The chain's CDR3 is CASSGAALALYNEQFF. CDR3 nucleotide sequence: TGTGCCAGCAGCGGGGCGGCACTAGCGCTGTACAATGAGCAGTTCTTC. This sequence joins TRBV5-4 and TRBJ2-1; 7 nucleotides match TRBD2. The CDR3 consists of 16 residues. Germline lookup yields CDR1 SGHNT and CDR2 YYREEE (reference sequence). After removal of 4 bases from V and 4 bases from J, the junction contained 11 bases not matched to a gene.

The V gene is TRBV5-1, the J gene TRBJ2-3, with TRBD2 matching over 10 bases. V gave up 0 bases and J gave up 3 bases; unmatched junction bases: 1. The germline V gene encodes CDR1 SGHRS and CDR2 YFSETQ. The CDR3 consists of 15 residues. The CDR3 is CASSLGAGGTDTQYF. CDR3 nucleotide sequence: TGCGCCAGCAGCTTGGGAGCGGGGGGGACAGATACGCAGTATTTT.

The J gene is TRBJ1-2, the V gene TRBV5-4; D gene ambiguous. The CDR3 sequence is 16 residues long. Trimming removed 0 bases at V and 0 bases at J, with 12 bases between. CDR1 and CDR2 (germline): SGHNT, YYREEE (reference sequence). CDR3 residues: CASSLVRDIANYGYTF. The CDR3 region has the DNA TGTGCCAGCAGCTTGGTGAGGGATATCGCTAACTATGGCTACACCTTC.

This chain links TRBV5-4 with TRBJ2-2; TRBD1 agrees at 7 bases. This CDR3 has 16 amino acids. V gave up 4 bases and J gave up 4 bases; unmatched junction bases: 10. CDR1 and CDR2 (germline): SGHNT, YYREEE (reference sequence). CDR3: CASSHKRQGITGELFF. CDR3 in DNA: TGTGCCAGCAGCCATAAAAGACAGGGAATCACCGGGGAGCTGTTTTTT.

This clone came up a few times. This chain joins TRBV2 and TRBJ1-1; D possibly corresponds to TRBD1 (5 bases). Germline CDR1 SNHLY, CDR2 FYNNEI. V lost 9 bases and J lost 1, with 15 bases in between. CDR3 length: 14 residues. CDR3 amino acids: CARELGRGNTEAFF. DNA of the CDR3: TGTGCCAGAGAATTGGGGCGGGGGAACACTGAAGCTTTCTTT.

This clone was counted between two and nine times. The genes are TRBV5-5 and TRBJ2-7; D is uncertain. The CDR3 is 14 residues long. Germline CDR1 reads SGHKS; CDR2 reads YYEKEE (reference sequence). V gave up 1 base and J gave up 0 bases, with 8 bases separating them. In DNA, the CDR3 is TGTGCCAGCAGCTTGATGGGCACCTCCTACGAGCAGTACTTC. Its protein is CASSLMGTSYEQYF.

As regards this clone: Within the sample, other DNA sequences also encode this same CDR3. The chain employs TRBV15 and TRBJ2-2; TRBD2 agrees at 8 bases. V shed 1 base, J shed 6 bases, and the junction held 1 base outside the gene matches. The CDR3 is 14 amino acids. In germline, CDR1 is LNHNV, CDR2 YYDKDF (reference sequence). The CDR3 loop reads CATSRAGGAGELFF. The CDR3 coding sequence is TGTGCCACCAGCAGAGCCGGGGGGGCCGGGGAGCTGTTTTTT.

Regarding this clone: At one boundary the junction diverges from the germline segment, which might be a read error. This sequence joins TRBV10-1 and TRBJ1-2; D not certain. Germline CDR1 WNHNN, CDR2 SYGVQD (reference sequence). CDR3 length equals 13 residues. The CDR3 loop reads CASSKERNYGYAF. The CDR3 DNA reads TGCGCCAGCAGTAAAGAAAGGAACTATGGCTACGCCTTC.

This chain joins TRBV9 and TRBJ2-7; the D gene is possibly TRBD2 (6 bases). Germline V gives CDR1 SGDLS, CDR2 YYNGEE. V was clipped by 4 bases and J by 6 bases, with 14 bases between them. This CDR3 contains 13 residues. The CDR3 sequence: CASSRPGLGEQYF. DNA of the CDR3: TGTGCCAGCAGCCGCCCGGGACTTGGCGAGCAGTACTTC. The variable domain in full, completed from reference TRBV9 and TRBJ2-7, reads DSGVTQTPKHLITATGQRVTLRCSPRSGDLSVYWYQQSLDQGLQFLIQYYNGEERAKGNILERFSAQQFPDLHSELNLSSLELGDSALYFCASSRPGLGEQYFGPGTRLTVT.

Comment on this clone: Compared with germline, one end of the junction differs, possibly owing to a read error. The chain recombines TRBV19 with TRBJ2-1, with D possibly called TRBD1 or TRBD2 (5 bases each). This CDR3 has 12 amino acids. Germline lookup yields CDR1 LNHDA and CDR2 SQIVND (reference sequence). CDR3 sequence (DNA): TGTACCAGTAGGGGTAGGCGCGGGGAGCAGTTCTTC. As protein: CTSRGRRGEQFF.

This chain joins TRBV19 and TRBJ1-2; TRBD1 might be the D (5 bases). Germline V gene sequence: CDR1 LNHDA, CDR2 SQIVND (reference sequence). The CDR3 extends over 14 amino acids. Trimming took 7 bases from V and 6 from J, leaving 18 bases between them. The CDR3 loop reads CASIPGGTNNGYTF. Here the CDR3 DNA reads TGTGCCAGTATCCCGGGGGGGACCAACAATGGCTACACCTTC.

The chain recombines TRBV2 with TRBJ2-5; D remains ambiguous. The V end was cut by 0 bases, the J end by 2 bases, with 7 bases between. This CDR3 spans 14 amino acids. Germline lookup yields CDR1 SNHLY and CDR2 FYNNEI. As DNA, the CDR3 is TGTGCCAGCAGTGAAGCTATGGTGCAAGAGACCCAGTACTTC. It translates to CASSEAMVQETQYF.

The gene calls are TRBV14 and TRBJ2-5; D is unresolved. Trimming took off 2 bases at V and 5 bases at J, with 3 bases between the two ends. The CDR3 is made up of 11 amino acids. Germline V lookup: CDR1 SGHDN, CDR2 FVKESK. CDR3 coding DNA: TGTGCCAGCAGCCAAACTGAGACCCAGTACTTC. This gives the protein CASSQTETQYF.

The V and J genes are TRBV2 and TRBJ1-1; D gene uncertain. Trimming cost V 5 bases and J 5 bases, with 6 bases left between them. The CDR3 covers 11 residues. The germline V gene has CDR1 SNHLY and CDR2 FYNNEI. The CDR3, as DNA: TGTGCCAGCAGTTGGTATACTGAAGCTTTCTTT. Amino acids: CASSWYTEAFF.